These T cell receptor beta chains were read from a single sample in a study of shared clonotypes between healthy human individuals. Measured with immunoSEQ multiplex PCR; TCRdb has only the in-frame clones, and not every one. The sample lists millions of clones; approximately 90% were seen once. The sample was naive CD4+ T cells sorted from blood. The receptors originated from a man between 18 and 29 years old in good health. Each CDR3 is given with its conserved first and last residue. Each record gives: J gene, V gene, D gene, clone size, CDR3 protein, CDR3 DNA. The D gene is left open where the match is weak. Expanded clones get a size class; other rows say once, few or many, or leave the size out.

TRBJ2-7 TRBV27 NA NA CASSFRQIPYEQYF TGTGCCAGCAGTTTCAGGCAGATCCCCTACGAGCAGTACTTC
TRBJ1-5 TRBV15 TRBD1 NA CATSRATTGAPQHF TGTGCCACCAGCAGAGCTACAACAGGGGCTCCCCAGCATTTT
TRBJ2-6 TRBV27 NA NA CASSLGSSGANVLTF TGTGCCAGCAGTTTAGGAAGCTCTGGGGCCAACGTCCTGACTTTC
TRBJ2-7 TRBV5-4 TRBD2 NA CASSPPERGPSYEQYF TGTGCCAGCAGCCCTCCGGAGCGGGGGCCTTCCTACGAGCAGTACTTC
TRBJ1-2 TRBV6-5 NA few CASSYSRQNYGYTF TGTGCCAGCAGTTACTCGAGACAGAACTATGGCTACACCTTC
TRBJ1-6 TRBV4-2 NA NA CASSQQAASSYNSPLHF TGTGCCAGCAGCCAACAGGCGGCGAGCTCCTATAATTCACCCCTCCACTTT
TRBJ2-5 TRBV23-1 NA NA CASSHPRGETQYF TGCGCCAGCAGTCACCCCCGAGGGGAGACCCAGTACTTC
TRBJ2-5 TRBV5-1 NA NA CASSPRVGQETQYF TGCGCCAGCAGCCCCCGGGTCGGGCAAGAGACCCAGTACTTC
TRBJ2-5 TRBV7-2 TRBD1 once CASSVAPGQKQETQYF TGTGCCAGCAGCGTAGCCCCGGGACAGAAGCAAGAGACCCAGTACTTC
TRBJ2-3 TRBV19 TRBD2 NA CASRASGSVGTDTQYF TGTGCCAGTAGGGCTAGCGGGAGTGTGGGCACAGATACGCAGTATTTT
TRBJ2-5 TRBV19 NA NA CASSIGRGGETQYF TGTGCCAGTAGTATAGGACGGGGCGGAGAGACCCAGTACTTC
TRBJ2-7 TRBV6-6 TRBD1 NA CASRPISTGSDEQYF TGTGCCAGCAGACCCATCTCGACAGGGTCCGACGAGCAGTACTTC
TRBJ1-5 TRBV19 NA NA CASRGQGSIRSQPQHF TGTGCCAGTAGGGGGCAGGGGAGTATCCGGAGTCAGCCCCAGCATTTT
TRBJ1-4 TRBV30 NA NA CAWQGGRELFF TGTGCCTGGCAGGGTGGTCGGGAACTGTTTTTT
TRBJ1-2 TRBV19 NA NA CASSRSEGMTFYGYTF TGTGCCAGTAGTCGGTCGGAGGGAATGACCTTCTATGGCTACACCTTC
TRBJ2-3 TRBV5-1 NA NA CASSFFRPDKSTDTQYF TGCGCCAGCAGCTTCTTCCGTCCGGACAAGAGCACAGATACGCAGTATTTT
TRBJ2-3 TRBV4-2 TRBD2 NA CASSQDLPGGLLDTQYF TGTGCCAGCAGCCAAGATCTACCGGGGGGGCTATTGGATACGCAGTATTTT
TRBJ2-1 TRBV7-9 TRBD2 NA CASSFPSGSPSNEQFF TGTGCCAGCAGCTTTCCTAGCGGGAGCCCCTCCAATGAGCAGTTCTTC
TRBJ2-1 TRBV4-1 TRBD2 NA CASSQAILAGGQDEQFF TGCGCCAGCAGCCAAGCAATACTAGCGGGAGGGCAGGATGAGCAGTTCTTC
TRBJ2-7 TRBV28 TRBD2 NA CASSHARLAGREQYF TGTGCCAGCAGTCACGCTAGACTAGCGGGGCGGGAGCAGTACTTC
TRBJ1-3 TRBV6-1 TRBD1 NA CASSWTGEDTIYF TGTGCCAGCAGTTGGACAGGGGAGGACACCATATATTTT
TRBJ2-1 TRBV2 NA NA CASTLASTEQFF TGTGCCAGCACACTAGCAAGCACTGAGCAGTTCTTC
TRBJ1-3 TRBV28 TRBD1 NA CASSRTGASGNTIYF TGTGCCAGCAGTCGGACAGGGGCCTCTGGAAACACCATATATTTT
TRBJ2-3 TRBV10-1 TRBD1 NA CASSGRTGPTDTQYF TGCGCCAGCAGTGGCCGGACAGGCCCCACAGATACGCAGTATTTT
TRBJ2-7 TRBV5-4 NA NA CASHPVSKLYEQYF TGTGCCAGCCACCCCGTGAGCAAATTATACGAGCAGTACTTC
TRBJ1-1 TRBV6-5 NA NA CASSYSKGTEAFF TGTGCCAGCAGTTACTCGAAGGGCACTGAAGCTTTCTTT
TRBJ2-2 TRBV4-3 NA NA CASSQDSRKGGELFF TGCGCCAGCAGCCAAGATAGCCGTAAGGGCGGGGAGCTGTTTTTT
TRBJ2-1 TRBV5-1 NA NA CASSSQGSSYNEQFF TGCGCCAGCAGCTCTCAGGGGAGTTCCTACAATGAGCAGTTCTTC
TRBJ2-5 TRBV7-2 TRBD1 NA CASSFRTGGWETQYF TGTGCCAGCAGCTTCCGGACAGGGGGCTGGGAGACCCAGTACTTC